This T cell receptor (beta chain) was retrieved from a study of cytomegalovirus exposure and HLA in healthy donors. Study-level findings and limits: Specificity for CMV antigens was confirmed in vitro for a few of the CMV-associated chains. Researchers counted roughly 150 TCR beta chains as cytomegalovirus-associated.

Germline CDR1 reads SGHTA; CDR2 reads FQGNSA. The CDR3 extends over 15 amino acids. J was trimmed by 2 bases and V by 5 bases; bases with no gene match: 4. A remark on this clone: Its specificity is not known.

The assay was immunoSEQ multiplex PCR, and TCRdb's table has in-frame clones only and misses some. This table has about 160,000 clones, 86% appearing once. The donors were members of the validation cohort, which comprised around 110 subjects and was separate from the first cohort of 600 to 850 subjects. V is TRBV7-2 and J is TRBJ2-7, with 12 bases that match TRBD2. The sequence came from a woman aged 25-40 years in good health and CMV-seronegative. Sequencing was done on a sample of PBMCs. CDR3 nucleotides: TGTGCCAGCAGCCAGGGACTAGCGGGTACCTACGAGCAGTACTTC. It encodes CASSQGLAGTYEQYF.